This is a list of T cell receptor beta chains from one sample in a study of vaccination and CD4 T cells after COVID-19. Their antigen targets remain unknown. Via MiXCR, TCRdb re-called the PCR reads, giving one row per CDR3 protein. The data show tens of thousands of distinct CDR3 sequences, less than 40% seen once. This sample comprised CD4+ T cells from blood, cultured in vitro, obtained about 7 months after SARS-CoV-2 vaccination. These receptors were collected from a human donor who had recovered from COVID-19. Both conserved end residues are part of each CDR3. D genes are given only for firm matches. Clone size, where shown, is once, few, many, or a class for clones that have expanded.

D: TRBD2; size: -; J: TRBJ2-1; V: TRBV6-4; CDR3: CASSGTSGAGDEQFF; DNA: TGTGCCAGCAGTGGGACTAGCGGAGCTGGGGATGAGCAGTTCTTC
D: -; size: -; J: TRBJ1-6; V: TRBV20-1; CDR3: CSAHSVGTVLVSPLHF; DNA: TGCAGTGCCCATTCGGTAGGGACGGTTTTGGTTTCACCCCTCCACTTT
D: -; size: once; J: TRBJ2-3; V: TRBV20-1; CDR3: CSARDLGGVVDTQYF; DNA: TGCAGTGCTAGAGATTTAGGGGGGGTTGTGGATACGCAGTATTTT
D: -; size: few; J: TRBJ2-3; V: TRBV7-9; CDR3: CASRDTRGTYTDTQYF; DNA: TGTGCCAGCAGAGATACCAGGGGGACTTACACAGATACGCAGTATTTT
D: TRBD1; size: few; J: TRBJ2-5; V: TRBV24-1; CDR3: CATRTGAEETQYF; DNA: TGTGCCACCCGGACAGGCGCGGAAGAGACCCAGTACTTC
D: -; size: few; J: TRBJ1-2; V: TRBV29-1; CDR3: CSVVDGYTF; DNA: TGCAGCGTCGTGGATGGCTACACCTTC
D: -; size: -; J: TRBJ1-1; V: TRBV27; CDR3: CASRLGAGKGTEAFF; DNA: TGTGCCAGCAGGCTGGGGGCAGGGAAAGGCACTGAAGCTTTCTTT
D: -; size: few; J: TRBJ1-1; V: TRBV20-1; CDR3: CSAIPRGAPTEAFF; DNA: TGCAGTGCTATACCCCGGGGGGCGCCCACTGAAGCTTTCTTT
D: -; size: -; J: TRBJ2-5; V: TRBV6-1; CDR3: CASRRRPDQETQYF; DNA: TGTGCCAGCAGGCGACGTCCGGACCAAGAGACCCAGTACTTC
D: -; size: -; J: TRBJ1-5; V: TRBV30; CDR3: CAWTGAVDQPQHF; DNA: TGTGCCTGGACGGGGGCGGTCGATCAGCCCCAGCATTTT
D: TRBD1; size: -; J: TRBJ1-2; V: TRBV28; CDR3: CASSSQGAMDGYTF; DNA: TGTGCCAGCAGTTCACAGGGGGCAATGGATGGCTACACCTTC
D: -; size: -; J: TRBJ1-3; V: TRBV15; CDR3: CATGESFAGNTIYF; DNA: TGTGCCACCGGCGAGAGTTTCGCTGGAAACACCATATATTTT
D: -; size: few; J: TRBJ2-3; V: TRBV7-3; CDR3: CASSPGGGTDTQYF; DNA: TGTGCCAGCAGCCCCGGGGGCGGGACAGATACGCAGTATTTT
D: -; size: -; J: TRBJ1-5; V: TRBV7-9; CDR3: CASSSTGDSNQPQHF; DNA: TGTGCCAGCAGCTCGACGGGAGATAGCAATCAGCCCCAGCATTTT
D: TRBD1; size: few; J: TRBJ2-7; V: TRBV19; CDR3: CASSIAGQGIYEQYF; DNA: TGTGCCAGTAGTATAGCGGGACAGGGAATCTACGAGCAGTACTTC
D: -; size: few; J: TRBJ1-5; V: TRBV2; CDR3: CASSGWAANQPQHF; DNA: TGTGCCAGCAGTGGGTGGGCGGCCAATCAGCCCCAGCATTTT
D: TRBD2; size: -; J: TRBJ2-1; V: TRBV24-1; CDR3: CATSARRTSGSHNEQFF; DNA: TGTGCCACCAGTGCTAGACGGACTAGCGGGAGCCACAATGAGCAGTTCTTC
D: -; size: few; J: TRBJ2-7; V: TRBV6-5; CDR3: CASSYSPSTYYEQYF; DNA: TGTGCCAGCAGTTACTCCCCTAGTACTTACTACGAGCAGTACTTC
D: -; size: -; J: TRBJ2-5; V: TRBV7-7; CDR3: CASSLGGGETQYF; DNA: TGTGCTAGCAGCCTGGGAGGAGGAGAGACCCAGTACTTC
D: TRBD2; size: few; J: TRBJ2-7; V: TRBV7-2; CDR3: CASSAQTSGSLYEQYF; DNA: TGTGCCAGCAGCGCCCAGACTAGCGGGAGCCTCTACGAGCAGTACTTC
D: -; size: few; J: TRBJ2-2; V: TRBV20-1; CDR3: CSARDWKNTGELFF; DNA: TGCAGTGCTAGAGATTGGAAGAACACCGGGGAGCTGTTTTTT
D: -; size: -; J: TRBJ2-3; V: TRBV6-2/TRBV6-3; CDR3: CASSHKLTDTQYF; DNA: TGTGCCAGCAGTCACAAGTTAACAGATACGCAGTATTTT
D: -; size: -; J: TRBJ2-1; V: TRBV15; CDR3: CATSRDGWDSSYNEQFF; DNA: TGTGCCACCAGCAGAGATGGTTGGGACTCTTCCTACAATGAGCAGTTCTTC
D: -; size: -; J: TRBJ2-3; V: TRBV6-2/TRBV6-3; CDR3: CASKSTGITDTQYF; DNA: TGTGCCAGCAAAAGCACGGGGATAACAGATACGCAGTATTTT
D: -; size: few; J: TRBJ2-1; V: TRBV6-1; CDR3: CASSQDGWGEQFF; DNA: TGTGCCAGCAGTCAGGACGGTTGGGGTGAGCAGTTCTTC
D: -; size: few; J: TRBJ2-5; V: TRBV28; CDR3: CASSSGETPETQYF; DNA: TGTGCCAGCAGCTCTGGAGAGACACCAGAGACCCAGTACTTC
D: TRBD2; size: -; J: TRBJ2-3; V: TRBV15; CDR3: CATSVWREGNGDTQYF; DNA: TGTGCCACCAGCGTTTGGCGGGAGGGGAATGGTGATACGCAGTATTTT
D: -; size: -; J: TRBJ2-2; V: TRBV4-3; CDR3: CASSQDIRTGELFF; DNA: TGCGCCAGCAGCCAAGATATCCGCACCGGGGAGCTGTTTTTT
D: -; size: -; J: TRBJ2-1; V: TRBV7-2; CDR3: CASSPGRQGIDEQFF; DNA: TGTGCCAGCAGCCCTGGGCGGCAGGGGATAGATGAGCAGTTCTTC
D: -; size: -; J: TRBJ2-7; V: TRBV18; CDR3: CASSPGTVGSYEQYF; DNA: TGTGCCAGCTCCCCGGGGACCGTTGGCTCCTACGAGCAGTACTTC
D: TRBD2; size: once; J: TRBJ2-5; V: TRBV28; CDR3: CASNSRLAGATETQYF; DNA: TGTGCCAGCAACTCAAGGCTAGCGGGAGCGACAGAGACCCAGTACTTC
D: -; size: few; J: TRBJ2-2; V: TRBV6-1; CDR3: CASISGSGQQNTGELFF; DNA: TGTGCCAGCATTAGCGGTAGTGGACAGCAGAACACCGGGGAGCTGTTTTTT
D: TRBD2; size: few; J: TRBJ2-3; V: TRBV20-1; CDR3: CSARGDFLAGASDTQYF; DNA: TGCAGTGCTAGGGGGGACTTTCTAGCGGGAGCCTCAGATACGCAGTATTTT
D: -; size: once; J: TRBJ1-5; V: TRBV28; CDR3: CASSFGFNQPQHF; DNA: TGTGCCAGCAGTTTTGGTTTCAATCAGCCCCAGCATTTT
D: TRBD2; size: few; J: TRBJ2-3; V: TRBV20-1; CDR3: CSARSGRQASTDTQYF; DNA: TGCAGTGCGAGAAGCGGGAGACAAGCTAGCACAGATACGCAGTATTTT
D: -; size: -; J: TRBJ1-1; V: TRBV30; CDR3: CAWSEQGSRSVLF; DNA: TGTGCCTGGAGCGAACAGGGTAGTCGAAGCGTGCTCTTT
D: TRBD1; size: few; J: TRBJ1-2; V: TRBV29-1; CDR3: CSVLLQGVMGYTF; DNA: TGCAGCGTACTACTACAGGGGGTGATGGGCTACACCTTC